The rows below give T cell receptor beta chains drawn from one sample of a study of T-cell reconstitution after alpha-beta-depleted transplantation in children. Each CDR3 protein gets one entry after TCRdb re-called the PCR reads with MiXCR. This table holds 500,000 or so distinct CDR3 sequences, about an eighth found once. Sequences were derived from PBMCs, mostly from graft donor cells, sampled 180 days after TCRalphabeta/CD19-depleted stem cell transplant. The receptors here all came from a female patient aged 2 to 10 who had a stem cell transplant for aplastic anemia, so the T cells may come from the graft donor. CDR3s include the opening cysteine and the closing phenylalanine or tryptophan. D genes are given only for firm matches. Not all rows give a size; the values are once, few, many and, for expanded clones, a class.

j_gene: TRBJ1-1
v_gene: TRBV4-1
abundance: few
d_gene: -
CDR3aa: CASSQDLLAFF
CDR3nt: TGCGCCAGCAGCCAAGATCTCCTGGCTTTCTTT

j_gene: TRBJ2-2
v_gene: TRBV10-3
abundance: -
d_gene: -
CDR3aa: CAIRGRDDTGELFF
CDR3nt: TGTGCCATCAGGGGGCGGGATGACACCGGGGAGCTGTTTTTT

j_gene: TRBJ1-5
v_gene: TRBV12-3/TRBV12-4
abundance: many
d_gene: -
CDR3aa: CASSFGSNQPQHF
CDR3nt: TGTGCCAGCAGTTTTGGCAGCAATCAGCCCCAGCATTTT

j_gene: TRBJ2-5
v_gene: TRBV5-1
abundance: many
d_gene: -
CDR3aa: CASSLSGRRDGQYF
CDR3nt: TGCGCCAGCAGCTTGTCGGGTAGAAGAGATGGCCAGTACTTC

j_gene: TRBJ1-2
v_gene: TRBV15
abundance: many
d_gene: -
CDR3aa: CATSGPGQAYGYTF
CDR3nt: TGTGCCACCAGCGGACCGGGACAAGCCTATGGCTACACCTTC

j_gene: TRBJ1-5
v_gene: TRBV28
abundance: many
d_gene: TRBD1
CDR3aa: CASSSRLSGGRQPQHF
CDR3nt: TGTGCCAGCAGTTCCCGTCTTTCAGGGGGACGGCAGCCCCAGCATTTT

j_gene: TRBJ1-6
v_gene: TRBV28
abundance: -
d_gene: TRBD1
CDR3aa: CASSLAGTGTSPLHF
CDR3nt: TGTGCCAGCAGTTTAGCCGGGACAGGGACATCACCCCTCCACTTT

j_gene: TRBJ1-1
v_gene: TRBV28
abundance: many
d_gene: -
CDR3aa: CASSSPAANTEAFF
CDR3nt: TGTGCCAGCAGTTCTCCCGCTGCGAACACTGAAGCTTTCTTT

j_gene: TRBJ2-5
v_gene: TRBV2
abundance: -
d_gene: -
CDR3aa: CASGRVQETQYF
CDR3nt: TGTGCCAGTGGGCGGGTCCAAGAGACCCAGTACTTC

j_gene: TRBJ2-7
v_gene: TRBV29-1
abundance: -
d_gene: -
CDR3aa: CSVASEGYEQYF
CDR3nt: TGCAGCGTTGCGTCGGAAGGTTACGAGCAGTACTTC

j_gene: TRBJ2-3
v_gene: TRBV20-1
abundance: -
d_gene: TRBD1
CDR3aa: CSARGAGQGAVTDTQYF
CDR3nt: TGCAGTGCTAGAGGGGCGGGACAGGGGGCTGTGACAGATACGCAGTATTTT

j_gene: TRBJ1-2
v_gene: TRBV4-3
abundance: -
d_gene: -
CDR3aa: CASSQDGPVLSGYTF
CDR3nt: TGCGCCAGCAGCCAAGATGGGCCAGTTCTCTCTGGCTACACCTTC

j_gene: TRBJ1-3
v_gene: TRBV12-3/TRBV12-4
abundance: -
d_gene: -
CDR3aa: CASSFSSPNSGNTIYF
CDR3nt: TGTGCCAGCAGTTTTAGTAGTCCTAACTCTGGAAACACCATATATTTT

j_gene: TRBJ2-5
v_gene: TRBV28
abundance: few
d_gene: TRBD1
CDR3aa: CASSPTGGATQYF
CDR3nt: TGTGCCAGCAGCCCGACAGGGGGCGCGACCCAGTACTTC

j_gene: TRBJ2-5
v_gene: TRBV4-3
abundance: -
d_gene: TRBD2
CDR3aa: CASSQDLNGRARETQYF
CDR3nt: TGCGCCAGCAGCCAAGATCTTAACGGGAGGGCCCGAGAGACCCAGTACTTC

j_gene: TRBJ2-1
v_gene: TRBV18
abundance: -
d_gene: -
CDR3aa: CASSPFESHEQFF
CDR3nt: TGTGCCAGCTCACCCTTCGAGAGCCATGAGCAGTTCTTC

j_gene: TRBJ1-4
v_gene: TRBV21-1
abundance: -
d_gene: -
CDR3aa: CASSIGDEKLFF
CDR3nt: TGTGCCAGCAGCATCGGGGATGAAAAACTGTTTTTT

j_gene: TRBJ2-2
v_gene: TRBV7-6
abundance: few
d_gene: -
CDR3aa: CASSLSRISNTGELFF
CDR3nt: TGTGCCAGCAGCTTATCCCGGATATCGAACACCGGGGAGCTGTTTTTT

j_gene: TRBJ1-5
v_gene: TRBV20-1
abundance: few
d_gene: -
CDR3aa: CSARPRNSNQPQHF
CDR3nt: TGCAGTGCTAGGCCCAGGAATAGCAATCAGCCCCAGCATTTT

j_gene: TRBJ2-1
v_gene: TRBV9
abundance: -
d_gene: TRBD2
CDR3aa: CASSVASGRAGNEQFF
CDR3nt: TGTGCCAGCAGCGTAGCTAGCGGGAGGGCGGGGAATGAGCAGTTCTTC

j_gene: TRBJ1-1
v_gene: TRBV30
abundance: few
d_gene: TRBD1
CDR3aa: CAWDLPGTGPFF
CDR3nt: TGTGCCTGGGATTTACCCGGGACAGGGCCTTTCTTT

j_gene: TRBJ2-3
v_gene: TRBV25-1
abundance: -
d_gene: TRBD1
CDR3aa: CASSESGQSLTDTQYF
CDR3nt: TGTGCCAGCAGTGAATCGGGACAGAGTCTCACAGATACGCAGTATTTT

j_gene: TRBJ2-7
v_gene: TRBV20-1
abundance: few
d_gene: -
CDR3aa: CSARREYEQYF
CDR3nt: TGCAGTGCTAGGCGGGAATACGAGCAGTACTTC

j_gene: TRBJ2-1
v_gene: TRBV7-9
abundance: few
d_gene: TRBD2
CDR3aa: CASQGGRAGQFF
CDR3nt: TGTGCCAGCCAAGGCGGGAGGGCGGGGCAGTTCTTC

j_gene: TRBJ2-1
v_gene: TRBV7-8
abundance: many
d_gene: TRBD2
CDR3aa: CASSLRGLAGGEQFF
CDR3nt: TGTGCCAGCAGCTTAAGGGGACTAGCGGGAGGTGAGCAGTTCTTC

j_gene: TRBJ2-7
v_gene: TRBV7-9
abundance: few
d_gene: -
CDR3aa: CASSLLAVGPYEQYF
CDR3nt: TGTGCCAGCAGCTTATTAGCGGTCGGCCCCTACGAGCAGTACTTC

j_gene: TRBJ1-1
v_gene: TRBV6-2/TRBV6-3
abundance: once
d_gene: -
CDR3aa: CASSYSPGPGRNTEAFF
CDR3nt: TGTGCCAGCAGTTACTCTCCGGGTCCCGGGCGGAACACTGAAGCTTTCTTT

j_gene: TRBJ1-1
v_gene: TRBV6-2/TRBV6-3
abundance: -
d_gene: TRBD1
CDR3aa: CASSYRGLGTEAFF
CDR3nt: TGTGCCAGCAGTTACAGGGGGCTCGGCACTGAAGCTTTCTTT

j_gene: TRBJ2-3
v_gene: TRBV4-3
abundance: few
d_gene: TRBD1
CDR3aa: CASSHATGGTDTQYF
CDR3nt: TGCGCCAGCAGCCATGCTACAGGGGGCACAGATACGCAGTATTTT

j_gene: TRBJ2-7
v_gene: TRBV14
abundance: -
d_gene: TRBD2
CDR3aa: CASSQGGGLAGREQYF
CDR3nt: TGTGCCAGCAGCCAAGGAGGGGGACTAGCGGGACGGGAGCAGTACTTC

j_gene: TRBJ1-1
v_gene: TRBV28
abundance: -
d_gene: TRBD1
CDR3aa: CASRTRDRGRRRDTEAFF
CDR3nt: TGTGCCAGCAGGACCCGGGACAGGGGGAGAAGACGGGACACTGAAGCTTTCTTT

j_gene: TRBJ2-1
v_gene: TRBV14
abundance: few
d_gene: -
CDR3aa: CASSQDLETSKFF
CDR3nt: TGTGCCAGCAGCCAAGATTTGGAAACTAGTAAGTTCTTC

j_gene: TRBJ2-1
v_gene: TRBV13
abundance: few
d_gene: TRBD2
CDR3aa: CATQLAGEYEQFF
CDR3nt: TGTGCCACCCAACTAGCGGGAGAATATGAGCAGTTCTTC

j_gene: TRBJ1-5
v_gene: TRBV20-1
abundance: few
d_gene: TRBD1
CDR3aa: CSARDTGVGQPQHF
CDR3nt: TGCAGTGCTAGAGATACAGGGGTCGGTCAGCCCCAGCATTTT

j_gene: TRBJ2-3
v_gene: TRBV7-2
abundance: -
d_gene: TRBD2
CDR3aa: CASGSGRRIDTQYF
CDR3nt: TGTGCCAGCGGTAGCGGGAGAAGGATAGATACGCAGTATTTT

j_gene: TRBJ2-2
v_gene: TRBV5-6
abundance: many
d_gene: -
CDR3aa: CASSLGSANTGELFF
CDR3nt: TGTGCCAGCAGCTTGGGGAGCGCGAACACCGGGGAGCTGTTTTTT

j_gene: TRBJ2-1
v_gene: TRBV5-1
abundance: few
d_gene: TRBD1
CDR3aa: CASSLGTGGINEQFF
CDR3nt: TGCGCCAGCAGCTTGGGGACAGGGGGGATCAATGAGCAGTTCTTC

j_gene: TRBJ2-1
v_gene: TRBV20-1
abundance: many
d_gene: -
CDR3aa: CSARDFRRKRDRVVF
CDR3nt: TGCAGTGCTAGAGATTTTCGACGCAAAAGGGACCGAGTGGTCTTC

j_gene: TRBJ1-5
v_gene: TRBV28
abundance: -
d_gene: -
CDR3aa: CASERSYSNQPQHF
CDR3nt: TGTGCCAGCGAGCGGTCGTATAGCAATCAGCCCCAGCATTTT

j_gene: TRBJ2-5
v_gene: TRBV29-1
abundance: many
d_gene: TRBD1
CDR3aa: CSVEQGVPPSYQETQYF
CDR3nt: TGCAGCGTTGAACAGGGGGTTCCCCCTAGCTACCAAGAGACCCAGTACTTC

j_gene: TRBJ2-1
v_gene: TRBV29-1
abundance: many
d_gene: TRBD2
CDR3aa: CSGLLRESYNEQFF
CDR3nt: TGCAGCGGCCTTTTGCGGGAGTCCTACAATGAGCAGTTCTTC

j_gene: TRBJ2-1
v_gene: TRBV20-1
abundance: few
d_gene: -
CDR3aa: CSARDQGKLEQFF
CDR3nt: TGCAGTGCTAGAGATCAGGGGAAGCTTGAGCAGTTCTTC

j_gene: TRBJ2-1
v_gene: TRBV7-9
abundance: many
d_gene: TRBD2
CDR3aa: CASSRGLAGANEQFF
CDR3nt: TGTGCCAGCAGCCGGGGGCTAGCGGGGGCCAATGAGCAGTTCTTC

j_gene: TRBJ2-6
v_gene: TRBV4-3
abundance: few
d_gene: -
CDR3aa: CASSQGLRNSGANVLTF
CDR3nt: TGCGCCAGCAGCCAAGGACTTAGAAACTCTGGGGCCAACGTCCTGACTTTC

j_gene: TRBJ2-5
v_gene: TRBV7-2
abundance: -
d_gene: -
CDR3aa: CASSPARIQETQYF
CDR3nt: TGTGCCAGCAGCCCCGCCCGGATCCAAGAGACCCAGTACTTC

j_gene: TRBJ2-1
v_gene: TRBV20-1
abundance: few
d_gene: TRBD2
CDR3aa: CSASSGSSSYNEQFF
CDR3nt: TGCAGTGCCTCTAGCGGGAGCTCGTCCTACAATGAGCAGTTCTTC

j_gene: TRBJ2-1
v_gene: TRBV11-2
abundance: few
d_gene: -
CDR3aa: CASSSGRSSYNEQFF
CDR3nt: TGTGCCAGCAGCTCGGGCAGGAGCTCCTACAATGAGCAGTTCTTC

j_gene: TRBJ2-2
v_gene: TRBV12-3/TRBV12-4
abundance: few
d_gene: -
CDR3aa: CASKTAKTSTGELFF
CDR3nt: TGTGCCAGCAAGACGGCCAAGACTAGCACCGGGGAGCTGTTTTTT